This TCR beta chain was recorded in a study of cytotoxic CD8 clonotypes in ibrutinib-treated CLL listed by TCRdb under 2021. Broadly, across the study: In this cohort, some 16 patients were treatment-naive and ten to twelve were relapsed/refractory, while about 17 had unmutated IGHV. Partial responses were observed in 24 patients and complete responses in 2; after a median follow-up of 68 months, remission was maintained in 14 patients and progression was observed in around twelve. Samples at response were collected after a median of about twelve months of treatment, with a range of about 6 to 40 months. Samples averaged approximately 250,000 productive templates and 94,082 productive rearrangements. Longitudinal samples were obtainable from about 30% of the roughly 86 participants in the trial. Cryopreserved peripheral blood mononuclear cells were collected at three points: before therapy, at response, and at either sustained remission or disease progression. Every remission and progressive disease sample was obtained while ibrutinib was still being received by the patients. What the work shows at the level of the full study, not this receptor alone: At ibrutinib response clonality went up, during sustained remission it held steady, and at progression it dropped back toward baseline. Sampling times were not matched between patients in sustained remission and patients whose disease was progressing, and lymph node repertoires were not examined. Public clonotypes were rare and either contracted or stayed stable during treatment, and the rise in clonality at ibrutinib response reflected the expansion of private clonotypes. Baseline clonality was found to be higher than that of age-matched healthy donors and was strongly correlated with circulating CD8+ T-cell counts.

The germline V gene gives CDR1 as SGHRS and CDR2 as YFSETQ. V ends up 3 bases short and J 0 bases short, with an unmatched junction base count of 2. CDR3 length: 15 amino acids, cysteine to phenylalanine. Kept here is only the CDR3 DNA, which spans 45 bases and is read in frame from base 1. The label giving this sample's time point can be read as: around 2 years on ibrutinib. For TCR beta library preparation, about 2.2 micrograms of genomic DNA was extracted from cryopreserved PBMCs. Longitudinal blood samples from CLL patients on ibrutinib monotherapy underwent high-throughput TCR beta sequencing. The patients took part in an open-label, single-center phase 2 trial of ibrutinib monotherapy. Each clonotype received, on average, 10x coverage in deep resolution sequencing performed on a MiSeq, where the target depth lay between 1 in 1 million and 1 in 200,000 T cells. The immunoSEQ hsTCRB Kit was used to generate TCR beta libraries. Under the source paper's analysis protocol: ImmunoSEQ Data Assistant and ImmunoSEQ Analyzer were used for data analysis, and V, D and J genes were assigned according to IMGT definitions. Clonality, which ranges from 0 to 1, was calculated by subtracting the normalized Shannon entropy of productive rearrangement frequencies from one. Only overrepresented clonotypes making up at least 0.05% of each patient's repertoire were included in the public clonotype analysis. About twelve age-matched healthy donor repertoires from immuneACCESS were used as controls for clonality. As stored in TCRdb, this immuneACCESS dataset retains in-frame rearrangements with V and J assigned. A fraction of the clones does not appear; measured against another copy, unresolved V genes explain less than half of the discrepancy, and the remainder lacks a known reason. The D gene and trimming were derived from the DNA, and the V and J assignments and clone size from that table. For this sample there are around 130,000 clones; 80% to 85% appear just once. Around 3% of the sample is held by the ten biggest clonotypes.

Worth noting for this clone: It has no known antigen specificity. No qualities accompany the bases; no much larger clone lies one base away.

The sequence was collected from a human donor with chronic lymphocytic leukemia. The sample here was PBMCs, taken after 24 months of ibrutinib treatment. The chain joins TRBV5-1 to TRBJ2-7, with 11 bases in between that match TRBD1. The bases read TGCGCCAGCAGCTCGGACAGGGGGCCCTCCTACGAGCAGTACTTC. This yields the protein CASSSDRGPSYEQYF. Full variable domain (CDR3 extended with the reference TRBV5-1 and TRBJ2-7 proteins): KAGVTQTPRYLIKTRGQQVTLSCSPISGHRSVSWYQQTPGQGLQFLFEYFSETQRNKGNFPGRFSGRQFSNSRSEMNVSTLELGDSALYLCASSSDRGPSYEQYFGPGTRLTVT.